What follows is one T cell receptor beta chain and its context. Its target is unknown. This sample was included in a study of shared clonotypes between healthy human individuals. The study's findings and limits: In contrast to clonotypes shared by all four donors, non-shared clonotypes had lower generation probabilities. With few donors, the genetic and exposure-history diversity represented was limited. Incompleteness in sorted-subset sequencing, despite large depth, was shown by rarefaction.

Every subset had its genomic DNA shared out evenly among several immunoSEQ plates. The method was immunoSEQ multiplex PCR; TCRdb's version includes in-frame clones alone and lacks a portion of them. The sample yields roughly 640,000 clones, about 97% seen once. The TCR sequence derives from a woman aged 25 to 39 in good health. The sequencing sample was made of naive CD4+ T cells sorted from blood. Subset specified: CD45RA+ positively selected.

Written as DNA, the CDR3 is TGTGCCAGCAGCTTGAAAGAAAGGGGACATGCGAACACCGGGGAGCTGTTTTTT. This translates into CASSLKERGHANTGELFF. The chain has TRBV5-4 and TRBJ2-2; D perhaps matches TRBD1 (6 bases). Germline loops: CDR1 SGHNT, CDR2 YYREEE (reference sequence). The germline V and J ends were trimmed by 1 base and 0 bases, with 16 bases remaining between them. The CDR3 length is 18 residues.